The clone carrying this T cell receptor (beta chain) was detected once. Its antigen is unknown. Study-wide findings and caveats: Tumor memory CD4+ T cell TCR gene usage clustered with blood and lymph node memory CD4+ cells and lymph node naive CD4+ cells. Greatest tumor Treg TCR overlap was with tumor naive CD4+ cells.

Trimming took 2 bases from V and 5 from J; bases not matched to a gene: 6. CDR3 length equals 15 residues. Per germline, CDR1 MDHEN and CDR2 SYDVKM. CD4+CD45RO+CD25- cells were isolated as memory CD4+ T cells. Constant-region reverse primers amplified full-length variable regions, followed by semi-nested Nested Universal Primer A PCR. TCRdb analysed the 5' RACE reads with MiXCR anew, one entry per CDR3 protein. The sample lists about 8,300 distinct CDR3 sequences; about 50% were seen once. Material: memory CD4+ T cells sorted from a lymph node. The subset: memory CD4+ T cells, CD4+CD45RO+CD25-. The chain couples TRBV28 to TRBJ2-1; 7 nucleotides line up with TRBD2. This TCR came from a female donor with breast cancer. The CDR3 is CASSLPTSRNNEQFF. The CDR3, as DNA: TGTGCCAGCAGTTTACCGACTAGCAGAAACAATGAGCAGTTCTTC.